This paragraph covers one TCR beta chain sequence. The sample belongs to a study of blood T cell repertoires in COVID-19. Whole-study context: The United States, Italy and Spain were the sources of the acute and convalescent COVID-19 samples. Sources were T cells, B-cell-depleted T cells, or PBMCs; the material itself was cDNA or gDNA.

Germline-derived CDR1 and CDR2 are SGHNT and YENEEA. Losses at the gene ends were 5 bases for V and 5 bases for J; bases not matched to a gene: 14. The CDR3 runs to 16 residues. The table came from immunoSEQ multiplex PCR; TCRdb's copy has only in-frame clones and leaves some out. The repertoire holds 100,000 to 110,000 clones, with about 77% as singletons. The V call is TRBV11-3, the J call TRBJ2-5; 7 bases fit TRBD2. Input material: peripheral blood. The sequence derives from a man aged 65 to 85 with active or convalescent COVID-19. CDR3: CASSQGGPGAEETQYF. CDR3 sequence (DNA): TGTGCCAGCAGCCAGGGAGGGCCAGGAGCCGAGGAGACCCAGTACTTC.